The clone carrying this T cell receptor beta chain occurred many times. The source of the sample is a study of human T cells and chemical hapten exposure. Looking at the study overall: Minor pooled library volume differences mainly drove per-sample TCR yield variation.

Noted time point: pre-sensitization, week 0. Specified treatment: therapeutic diphenylcyclopropenone sensitization with weekly scalp DPC. This CDR3 region has 15 residues. Germline lookup yields CDR1 MNHEY and CDR2 SVGEGT. The V segment lost 6 bases and the J segment 1 base; nucleotides outside the gene matches: 3. MiXCR was run by TCRdb on the RACE reads, yielding one entry per CDR3 protein. The sample has roughly 380,000 distinct CDR3 sequences, approximately 5.1% seen once. The chain joins TRBV6-2 or TRBV6-3 to TRBJ2-3; 11 nucleotides agree with TRBD2. This sample comprised whole blood, obtained in connection with sensitization to the hapten diphenylcyclopropenone (DPC). The sequence derives from a woman aged 45-65 years with alopecia areata. Some clones in this sample may be carry-over from other donors' samples. The CDR3 region has the DNA TGTGCCAGCAGCCTTAGCGGGAGGGGCACAGATACGCAGTATTTT. This sequence encodes CASSLSGRGTDTQYF.